A single sample is the source of the 2 T cell receptor beta chains below, sequenced in a study of response to subunit inactivated influenza vaccine. TCRdb reprocessed the RT-PCR reads via MiXCR and lists one record per CDR3 protein. The sample lists under 200,000 distinct CDR3 sequences, under 13% occurring once. The sample was non-naive T cells sorted from PBMCs, taken roughly 47 days after vaccination. All receptors come from a man between 45 and 60 years old who received an inactivated influenza vaccine.

This clonotype was detected many times. This chain uses TRBV15 with TRBJ2-7, with D tentatively TRBD1 (5 bases). This CDR3 is built from 14 residues. Germline V gene lookup returns CDR1 LNHNV and CDR2 YYDKDF (reference sequence). Trimming left V 3 bases short and J 4 bases short, with 13 bases between. In DNA form, the CDR3 reads TGTGCCACCAGCAGGGCAGGGATAGGGTACGAGCAGTACTTC. The encoded protein is CATSRAGIGYEQYF.

This clonotype was detected only a few times. This sequence joins TRBV2 and TRBJ2-7; 9 bases are a match to TRBD2. The CDR3 has 14 amino acids. The V gene's germline CDR1 is SNHLY and CDR2 FYNNEI. V lost 7 bases, J lost 3 bases, and 7 bases stayed unmatched. Here the CDR3 reads CASTVSGGGYEQYF. The DNA for the CDR3 is TGTGCCAGCACCGTTAGCGGGGGCGGCTACGAGCAGTACTTC. Full variable domain (outside the CDR3, taken from reference TRBV2 and TRBJ2-7): EPEVTQTPSHQVTQMGQEVILRCVPISNHLYFYWYRQILGQKVEFLVSFYNNEISEKSEIFDDQFSVERPDGSNFTLKIRSTKLEDSAMYFCASTVSGGGYEQYFGPGTRLTVT.